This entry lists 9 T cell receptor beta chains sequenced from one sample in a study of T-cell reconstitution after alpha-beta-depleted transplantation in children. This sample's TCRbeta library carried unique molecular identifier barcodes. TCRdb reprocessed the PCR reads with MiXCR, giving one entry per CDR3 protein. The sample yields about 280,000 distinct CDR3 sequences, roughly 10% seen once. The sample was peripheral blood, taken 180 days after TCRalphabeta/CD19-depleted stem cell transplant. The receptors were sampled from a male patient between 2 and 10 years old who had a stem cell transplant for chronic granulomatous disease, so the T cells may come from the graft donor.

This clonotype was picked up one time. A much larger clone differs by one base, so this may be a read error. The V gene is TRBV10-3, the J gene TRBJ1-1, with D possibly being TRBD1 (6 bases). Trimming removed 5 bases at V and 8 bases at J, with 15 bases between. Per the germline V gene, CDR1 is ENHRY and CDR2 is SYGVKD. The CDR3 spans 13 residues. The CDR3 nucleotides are TGTGCCATCAGTCCCCAACAGGGAAAAGAAGCTTTCTTT. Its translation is CAISPQQGKEAFF.

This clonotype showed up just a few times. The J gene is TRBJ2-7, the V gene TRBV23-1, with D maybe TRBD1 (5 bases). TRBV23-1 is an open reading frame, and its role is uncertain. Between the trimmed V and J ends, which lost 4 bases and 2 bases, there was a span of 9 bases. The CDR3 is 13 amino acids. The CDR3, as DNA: TGCGCCAGCAGTCGGCAGGGCACCTACGAGCAGTACTTC. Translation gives CASSRQGTYEQYF.

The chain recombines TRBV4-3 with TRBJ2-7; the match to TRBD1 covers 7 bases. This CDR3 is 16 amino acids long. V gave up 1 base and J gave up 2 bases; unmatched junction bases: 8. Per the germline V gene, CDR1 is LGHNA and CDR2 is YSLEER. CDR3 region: CASSQGKDRRPYEQYF. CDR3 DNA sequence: TGCGCCAGCAGCCAAGGAAAGGACAGGAGGCCCTACGAGCAGTACTTC.

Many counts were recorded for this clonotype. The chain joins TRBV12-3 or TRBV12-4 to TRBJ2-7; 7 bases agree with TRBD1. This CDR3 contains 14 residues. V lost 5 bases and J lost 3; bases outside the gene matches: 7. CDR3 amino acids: CASSTTGFFYEQYF. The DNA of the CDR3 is TGTGCCAGCAGTACGACAGGGTTCTTCTACGAGCAGTACTTC.

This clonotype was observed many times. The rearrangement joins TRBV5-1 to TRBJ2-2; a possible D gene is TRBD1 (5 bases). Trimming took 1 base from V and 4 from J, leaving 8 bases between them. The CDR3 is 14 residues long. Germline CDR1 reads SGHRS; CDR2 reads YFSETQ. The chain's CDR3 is CASSLRGTTGELFF. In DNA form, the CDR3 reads TGCGCCAGCAGCTTGAGGGGAACCACCGGGGAGCTGTTTTTT.

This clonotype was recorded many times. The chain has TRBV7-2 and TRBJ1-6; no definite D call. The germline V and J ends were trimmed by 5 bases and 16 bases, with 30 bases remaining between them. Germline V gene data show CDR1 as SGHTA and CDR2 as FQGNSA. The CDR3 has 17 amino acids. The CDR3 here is CASSPSSPSSPGFTLHF. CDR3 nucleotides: TGTGCCAGCAGCCCCTCAAGCCCGAGCTCGCCTGGGTTCACGCTCCACTTT.

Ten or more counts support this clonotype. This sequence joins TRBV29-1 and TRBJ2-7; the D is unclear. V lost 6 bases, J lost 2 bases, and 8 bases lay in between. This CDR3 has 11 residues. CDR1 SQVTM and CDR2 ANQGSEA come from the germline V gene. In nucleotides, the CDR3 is TGCAGCGTGCATACCGCCTACGAGCAGTACTTC. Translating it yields CSVHTAYEQYF.

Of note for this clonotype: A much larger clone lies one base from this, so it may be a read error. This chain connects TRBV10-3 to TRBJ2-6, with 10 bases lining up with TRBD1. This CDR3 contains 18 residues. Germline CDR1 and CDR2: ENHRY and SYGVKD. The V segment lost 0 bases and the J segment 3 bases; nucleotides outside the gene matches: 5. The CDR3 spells CAISESGTGVDGANVLTF. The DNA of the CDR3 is TGTGCCATCAGTGAGTCCGGGACAGGGGTAGATGGGGCCAACGTCCTGACTTTC.

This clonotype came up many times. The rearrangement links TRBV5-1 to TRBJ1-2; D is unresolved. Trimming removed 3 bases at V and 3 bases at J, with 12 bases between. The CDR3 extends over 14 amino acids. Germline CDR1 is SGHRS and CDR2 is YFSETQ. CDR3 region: CASSSDTWDYGYTF. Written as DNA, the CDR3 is TGCGCCAGCAGCTCAGATACATGGGACTATGGCTACACCTTC.